These 10 T cell receptor beta chains share one sample of origin, sequenced in a study of shared clonotypes between healthy human individuals. Repertoires were generated with immunoSEQ multiplex PCR, while TCRdb's copy carries only in-frame clones and drops some. This sample has roughly 660,000 clones, with 90% found just once. The sample taken for sequencing was memory CD8+ T cells from PBMCs. The subset denotes: CD45RO+ cells pooled with CCR7-negative TemRA cells. The receptor set was obtained from a man aged 18 to 29 in good health. Some clones in this sample may be carry-over from other donors' samples.

There are a few counts of this clone. The gene calls are TRBV10-1 and TRBJ2-1, with 8 positions matching TRBD2. Germline-derived CDR1 and CDR2 are WNHNN and SYGVQD (reference sequence). V dropped 2 bases and J dropped 5; count of bases not matched to a gene: 2. This CDR3 contains 14 residues. CDR3 sequence reads: CASSEAGGNNEQFF. The DNA of the CDR3 is TGCGCCAGCAGTGAGGCGGGAGGAAACAATGAGCAGTTCTTC.

The chain joins TRBV15 to TRBJ1-2; TRBD1 is a possible D gene (6 bases). Germline V CDR1 and CDR2: LNHNV, YYDKDF (reference sequence). There are 14 residues in the CDR3. Between the trimmed V and J ends, which lost 3 bases and 6 bases, there was a span of 14 bases. CDR3 in DNA: TGTGCCACCAGCAGGACGGGGGCGTGGGATGGCTACACCTTC. Translation gives CATSRTGAWDGYTF.

CDR3 sequence: CAISEFREETQYF. The CDR3 DNA follows: TGTGCCATCAGTGAGTTTAGGGAAGAGACCCAGTACTTC. The rearrangement links TRBV10-3 to TRBJ2-5; D is unresolved. Germline values: CDR1 ENHRY, CDR2 SYGVKD. The CDR3 covers 13 residues. Between the trimmed V and J ends, which lost 1 base and 3 bases, there was a span of 6 bases.

CDR3 coding DNA: TGTGCCACACAATTCTCCGGGACAGGGTACAATGAGCAGTTCTTC. Translated: CATQFSGTGYNEQFF. V gene TRBV19 combines with J gene TRBJ2-1; 9 bases line up with TRBD1. Germline loops: CDR1 LNHDA, CDR2 SQIVND (reference sequence). The V gene end was trimmed by 10 bases and the J gene end by 4 bases; junction bases not matched to a gene: 11. The CDR3 is 15 amino acids.

The rearrangement links TRBV5-5 to TRBJ2-5; D possibly corresponds to TRBD1 (5 bases). Germline CDR1 reads SGHKS; CDR2 reads YYEKEE (reference sequence). With 2 bases removed from V and 4 bases from J, the gap between germline ends came to 21 bases. CDR3 length: 17 residues. Here the CDR3 DNA reads TGTGCCAGCAGCTTAACCCGGCGGTCAGGGATGTCAGAGACCCAGTACTTC. Protein product: CASSLTRRSGMSETQYF.

The chain carries TRBV27 and TRBJ1-2, with 9 bases identical to TRBD1. CDR3 length: 14 residues. Germline V lookup: CDR1 MNHEY, CDR2 SMNVEV (reference sequence). The ends lost 6 bases at V and 3 bases at J; junction bases unmatched: 5. CDR3 region: CASSVTGGDYGYTF. CDR3 nucleotide sequence: TGTGCCAGCAGCGTAACAGGGGGCGACTATGGCTACACCTTC.

The gene calls are TRBV7-9 and TRBJ1-1; 8 bases fit TRBD1. This CDR3 has 15 residues. Losses at the gene ends were 6 bases for V and 2 bases for J; bases not matched to a gene: 8. Germline V gene lookup returns CDR1 SEHNR and CDR2 FQNEAQ (reference sequence). The CDR3 coding sequence is TGTGCCAGCAGACGGAACAGGGGGAATAACACTGAAGCTTTCTTT. Its protein is CASRRNRGNNTEAFF.

The chain couples TRBV5-8 to TRBJ1-1; 9 positions match TRBD1. The trim removed 5 bases at V and 2 bases at J, leaving 7 bases unmatched. The CDR3 spans 15 residues. Germline CDR1 reads SGHTS; CDR2 reads YDEGEE. CDR3 nucleotide sequence: TGTGCCAGCAGTTCTAACAGGGGGCTAAACACTGAAGCTTTCTTT. It specifies CASSSNRGLNTEAFF.

This clone showed up just a few times. J is TRBJ1-1 and V is TRBV6-5, with D tentatively TRBD1 (5 bases). V was trimmed by 8 bases and J by 7 bases, leaving 11 bases between them. In germline, CDR1 is MNHEY, CDR2 SVGAGI. The CDR3 extends over 11 amino acids. The CDR3 here is CASGGDGEAFF. Written as DNA, the CDR3 is TGTGCCAGCGGGGGAGACGGTGAAGCTTTCTTT.

This clone appeared once. The sample contains more than one DNA sequence encoding this CDR3. The chain employs TRBV9 and TRBJ2-1; 7 positions match TRBD2. The CDR3 length is 13 residues. V shed 0 bases and J 8 bases; nucleotides not matched to a gene: 2. Looked up from germline, CDR1 is SGDLS and CDR2 is YYNGEE. The CDR3: CASSVVAGDEQFF. In nucleotides, the CDR3 is TGTGCCAGCAGCGTAGTGGCGGGAGATGAGCAGTTCTTC.